Below, 22 T cell receptor beta chains from the same sample are listed, as sequenced in a study of PD-1 and CTLA-4 blockade in melanoma. The data were produced by immunoSEQ multiplex PCR, yet TCRdb's version contains in-frame clones alone and is incomplete. Of around 11,000 clones detected, roughly 82% appear once; the ten largest clones hold roughly 34%. The sample consisted of CD8+ T cells from peripheral blood, taken from a patient given anti-PD-1 treatment. The receptors shown here come from a human donor with melanoma.

This clone was observed a few times. The chain combines TRBV7-6 with TRBJ1-2; D call uncertain. Trimming removed 5 bases from V and 3 bases from J, with 10 bases in between. The CDR3 is made up of 13 amino acids. CDR1 is SGHVS and CDR2 is FNYEAQ in the germline V gene. CDR3 nucleotide sequence: TGTGCCAGCAGCCCTGACAATTACTATGGCTACACCTTC. Its translation: CASSPDNYYGYTF.

This clone was observed once. As DNA, the CDR3 is TGTGCCAGCAGTCCTACGTCGGGACAGGGGGCTCAAGAGACCCAGTACTTC. This translates into CASSPTSGQGAQETQYF. The chain links TRBV6-6 to TRBJ2-5; TRBD1 matches 12 bases. J lost 2 bases, V lost 5 bases, and 9 bases had no gene match. This CDR3 has 17 amino acids. In germline, CDR1 is MNHNY, CDR2 SVGAGI (reference sequence).

The rearrangement links TRBV5-5 to TRBJ2-5; D is unresolved. The CDR3 is 14 residues long. From germline, CDR1 is SGHKS and CDR2 YYEKEE (reference sequence). V lost 0 bases and J lost 4, with 10 bases in between. CDR3 nucleotide sequence: TGTGCCAGCAGCTTGGCCCCGGTGACAGAGACCCAGTACTTC. Amino acids: CASSLAPVTETQYF.

CDR3 sequence reads: CASSLSYSTGNTIYF. CDR3 nucleotides: TGTGCCAGCAGCTTATCTTACAGTACTGGAAACACCATATATTTT. The chain links TRBV11-1 to TRBJ1-3, with D hard to call. The V gene's germline CDR1 is SGHAT and CDR2 FQDESV (reference sequence). The V and J ends lost 2 bases and 2 bases respectively, with 10 bases between them. CDR3 size: 15 residues.

This chain joins TRBV10-1 and TRBJ2-3; D unclear. With 2 bases removed from V and 3 bases from J, the gap between germline ends came to 6 bases. CDR1 WNHNN and CDR2 SYGVQD come from the germline V gene (reference sequence). The CDR3 runs 13 residues. The CDR3 spells CASSEGLTDTQYF. CDR3 bases: TGCGCCAGCAGTGAGGGGCTTACAGATACGCAGTATTTT.

The J gene is TRBJ1-2, the V gene TRBV15, with TRBD1 matching 11 bases. This CDR3 has 14 residues. J gave up 8 bases and V 2 bases, and 4 bases lay outside the gene matches. CDR1 and CDR2 from the germline V gene are LNHNV and YYDKDF (reference sequence). The CDR3 DNA is TGTGCCACCAGCAGAACGGACAGGGGGCGAGGCTACACCTTC. Amino acids: CATSRTDRGRGYTF. The full variable domain, completed using reference TRBV15 and TRBJ1-2, is DAMVIQNPRYQVTQFGKPVTLSCSQTLNHNVMYWYQQKSSQAPKLLFHYYDKDFNNEADTPDNFQSRRPNTSFCFLDIRSPGLGDTAMYLCATSRTDRGRGYTFGSGTRLTVV.

The V and J genes are TRBV7-6 and TRBJ1-3, with D possibly TRBD1 on 6 matching bases. V lost 1 base and J 0 bases, leaving 10 bases between the germline ends. The germline V gene encodes CDR1 SGHVS and CDR2 FNYEAQ. The CDR3 sequence is 16 residues long. This CDR3 is CASSLDRAVSGNTIYF. The CDR3 DNA is TGTGCCAGCAGCTTAGACAGGGCCGTCTCTGGAAACACCATATATTTT.

J is TRBJ1-2 and V is TRBV6-6; a weak D match, TRBD1 (5 bases). This CDR3 is built from 14 residues. Germline V gene lookup returns CDR1 MNHNY and CDR2 SVGAGI (reference sequence). The V end was cut by 1 base, the J end by 6 bases, with 12 bases between. DNA of the CDR3: TGTGCCAGCAGTTACTTCACAGGAGGCGATGGCTACACCTTC. Translating gives CASSYFTGGDGYTF.

This clone has just one count. CDR3 amino acids: CAWSPRGEQSYEQYF. CDR3 bases: TGTGCCTGGAGCCCCAGGGGGGAGCAGTCCTACGAGCAGTACTTC. The gene calls are TRBV30 and TRBJ2-7, with a weak D call TRBD1 (7 bases). This CDR3 region has 15 residues. V was clipped by 3 bases and J by 1 base, with 16 bases between them. CDR1 is GTSNPN and CDR2 is SVGIG in the germline V gene (reference sequence).

The chain couples TRBV6-2 or TRBV6-3 to TRBJ2-5, with D possibly being TRBD1 or TRBD2 (5 bases each). This CDR3 is built from 14 residues. The V and J ends lost 2 bases and 2 bases respectively, with 9 bases between them. Looked up from germline, CDR1 is MNHEY and CDR2 is SVGEGT. This CDR3 reads CASSYGTLQETQYF. CDR3 nucleotides: TGTGCCAGCAGTTACGGGACCTTACAAGAGACCCAGTACTTC.

The chain has TRBV12-3 or TRBV12-4 and TRBJ1-2; D call uncertain. The CDR3 runs 13 residues. V gave up 3 bases and J gave up 8 bases, with 13 bases separating them. Written as DNA, the CDR3 is TGTGCCAGCAGTTTGAAAGGGAATTGGGGCTACACCTTC. Encoded protein: CASSLKGNWGYTF.

This clone occurred once. CDR3 bases: TGTGCCAGCAGTTCCCCGACAGCAAACGAGCTCGAAGAGACCCAGTACTTC. Protein: CASSSPTANELEETQYF. The chain couples TRBV28 to TRBJ2-5; D is perhaps TRBD1 (5 bases). Germline V gives CDR1 MDHEN, CDR2 SYDVKM. The CDR3 is 17 residues long. Trimming took off 4 bases at V and 3 bases at J, with 21 bases between the two ends.

This rearrangement joins TRBV7-2 to TRBJ1-2; TRBD1 agrees at 8 bases. V trimming: 5 bases; J trimming: 7 bases; junction bases outside the gene matches: 6. Germline V lookup: CDR1 SGHTA, CDR2 FQGNSA. The CDR3 covers 13 residues. CDR3 bases: TGTGCCAGCAGCACCCCAGGGGGCCTTGGCTACACCTTC. This encodes CASSTPGGLGYTF.

CDR3 bases: TGTGCCAGCAGCTTAACCCGGGGGCCCTACAATGAGCAGTTCTTC. As protein: CASSLTRGPYNEQFF. The rearrangement links TRBV11-3 to TRBJ2-1; D may be TRBD1 or TRBD2 (6 bases each). The germline V and J ends were trimmed by 2 bases and 2 bases, with 10 bases remaining between them. Germline CDR1 is SGHNT and CDR2 is YENEEA. The CDR3 runs to 15 residues. Full variable domain (remainder filled in from reference TRBV11-3 and TRBJ2-1): EAGVVQSPRYKIIEKKQPVAFWCNPISGHNTLYWYLQNLGQGPELLIRYENEEAVDDSQLPKDRFSAERLKGVDSTLKIQPAELGDSAVYLCASSLTRGPYNEQFFGPGTRLTVL.

The chain links TRBV5-5 to TRBJ1-3, with unresolved D. V lost 1 base and J 0 bases, leaving 5 bases between the germline ends. From germline, CDR1 is SGHKS and CDR2 YYEKEE (reference sequence). The CDR3 length is 14 residues. CDR3 sequence: CASSLTASGNTIYF. CDR3 nucleotide sequence: TGTGCCAGCAGCTTGACTGCCTCTGGAAACACCATATATTTT.

CDR3 region: CASSQDKLRGAEAFF. Written as DNA, the CDR3 is TGCGCCAGCAGCCAAGACAAACTAAGAGGCGCTGAAGCTTTCTTT. The rearrangement joins TRBV4-3 to TRBJ1-1; D not certain. Per the germline V gene, CDR1 is LGHNA and CDR2 is YSLEER. Trimming cost V 0 bases and J 6 bases, with 14 bases left between them. This CDR3 has 15 residues.

This clone was found once. The J gene is TRBJ2-7, the V gene TRBV7-9; D ambiguous. Germline loops: CDR1 SEHNR, CDR2 FQNEAQ (reference sequence). CDR3 length: 13 residues. Deletions cut 1 base from V and 6 bases from J, with 10 bases between. The CDR3 DNA is TGTGCCAGCAGCTTAGGTTCCCGAGGCGAGCAGTACTTC. This codes for CASSLGSRGEQYF. Complete variable domain (other parts from reference TRBV7-9 and TRBJ2-7): DTGVSQNPRHKITKRGQNVTFRCDPISEHNRLYWYRQTLGQGPEFLTYFQNEAQLEKSRLLSDRFSAERPKGSFSTLEIQRTEQGDSAMYLCASSLGSRGEQYFGPGTRLTVT.

The chain employs TRBV7-8 and TRBJ1-5; no reliable D call. This CDR3 spans 15 amino acids. V gave up 2 bases and J gave up 5 bases, with 13 bases separating them. From germline, CDR1 is SGHVS and CDR2 FQNEAQ. The CDR3 region is CASSLSGILDQPQHF. CDR3 nucleotides: TGTGCCAGCAGCTTATCGGGGATTTTAGATCAGCCCCAGCATTTT.

This sequence joins TRBV11-2 and TRBJ2-7; D call uncertain. V was cut by 1 base and J by 1 base, with 5 bases left in between. Looked up from germline, CDR1 is SGHAT and CDR2 is FQNNGV. This CDR3 comprises 13 residues. This CDR3 is CASSLAVSYEQYF. DNA for the CDR3: TGTGCCAGCAGCTTAGCTGTGTCCTACGAGCAGTACTTC. The full variable domain, rest sourced from reference TRBV11-2 and TRBJ2-7, is EAGVAQSPRYKIIEKRQSVAFWCNPISGHATLYWYQQILGQGPKLLIQFQNNGVVDDSQLPKDRFSAERLKGVDSTLKIQPAKLEDSAVYLCASSLAVSYEQYFGPGTRLTVT.

In its sample, this clone is large (0.1 to 1%). The J gene is TRBJ2-7, the V gene TRBV6-5, with D maybe TRBD1 (6 bases). Trimming left V 2 bases short and J 5 bases short, with 19 bases between. CDR3 length equals 16 residues. Germline V lookup: CDR1 MNHEY, CDR2 SVGAGI. CDR3 in DNA: TGTGCCAGCAGTTACGCCTGGGGGCTGGGGGCCCACGAGCAGTACTTC. Residues: CASSYAWGLGAHEQYF.

The rearrangement links TRBV12-3 or TRBV12-4 to TRBJ2-7; D unresolved. CDR3 length: 13 amino acids. Trimming took off 6 bases at V and 2 bases at J, with 11 bases between the two ends. CDR3 DNA sequence: TGTGCCAGCAGCCTTGACGGCCCCTACGAGCAGTACTTC. It encodes CASSLDGPYEQYF.

The chain couples TRBV7-9 to TRBJ2-7; no firm D call. CDR1 is SEHNR, CDR2 FQNEAQ, per germline (reference sequence). V dropped 2 bases and J dropped 4 bases, with 12 bases sitting between them. The CDR3 length is 14 residues. The CDR3 DNA is TGTGCCAGCAGCTTAATTGGTGACGCGTACGAGCAGTACTTC. Protein product: CASSLIGDAYEQYF.